The source of this TCR beta chain is a study of CD8+ T cells in alopecia areata. Looking at the study overall: Tofacitinib administration to treated patients was oral, at 5 to 10 mg twice daily. Scalp area affected, as a percentage, set the severity score of treated patients.

Germline values: CDR1 LGHNA, CDR2 YNFKEQ. V lost 2 bases to trimming and J lost 4 bases; unmatched junction nucleotides: 7. There are 15 residues in the CDR3. Isolated RNA was reverse transcribed into cDNA used as the sequencing template. TCRdb's copy holds only in-frame clones and misses some; the assay was immunoSEQ multiplex PCR. The table includes about 200,000 clones, under 60% detected once. Study outcomes and limitations: Clonality in the scalp and expanded CD8+ clones ranked among the top 100 were significantly decreased by tofacitinib.

Turning to this clone: Its matching antigen is unknown.

Treatment described: oral pan-JAK inhibitor, 5-10 mg twice daily. Researchers took lesional scalp punch biopsies and peripheral blood from people who were alopecia areata patients. The sequences come from CD4+ T cells sorted from blood, collected at week 4, from a patient treated with tofacitinib. V gene TRBV4-2 combines with J gene TRBJ1-2; 7 bases align to TRBD1. This sequence was found in a human donor with alopecia areata. CDR3 protein: CASSQPDRDLYGYTF. CDR3 nucleotide sequence: TGTGCCAGCAGCCAACCCGACAGGGACCTCTATGGCTACACCTTC.